The 18 T cell receptor beta chains reported below all come from one sample, sequenced in a study of shared clonotypes between healthy human individuals. The assay was immunoSEQ multiplex PCR, and TCRdb's table has in-frame clones only and misses some. Here the sample spans approximately 400,000 clones, roughly 96% being singletons. Sequenced sample: memory CD8+ T cells sorted from blood. The subset denotes: CD45RO+ cells pooled with CCR7-negative TemRA cells. Receptors originate from a man aged 25 to 40 in good health.

The chain carries TRBV13 and TRBJ2-2; 13 bases match TRBD2. J was trimmed by 0 bases and V by 5 bases; bases with no gene match: 6. The germline V gene has CDR1 PRHDT and CDR2 FYEKMQ (reference sequence). The CDR3 has 18 residues. CDR3 coding DNA: TGTGCCAGCAGCAAGCGGGGACTAGCGGGAACGAACACCGGGGAGCTGTTTTTT. It translates to CASSKRGLAGTNTGELFF. Full variable domain (rest looked up from reference TRBV13 and TRBJ2-2): AAGVIQSPRHLIKEKRETATLKCYPIPRHDTVYWYQQGPGQDPQFLISFYEKMQSDKGSIPDRFSAQQFSDYHSELNMSSLELGDSALYFCASSKRGLAGTNTGELFFGEGSRLTVL.

The chain couples TRBV5-6 to TRBJ2-2; weak D call: TRBD1 (5 bases). The CDR3 totals 13 residues. The V end was cut by 2 bases, the J end by 6 bases, with 8 bases between. Germline CDR1 is SGHDT and CDR2 is YYEEEE. The CDR3 protein is CASSLWGPGELFF. DNA for the CDR3: TGTGCCAGCAGCTTATGGGGCCCCGGGGAGCTGTTTTTT.

This clone was seen just once. This chain joins TRBV9 and TRBJ2-1, with 10 bases aligning to TRBD1. CDR1 and CDR2 (germline): SGDLS, YYNGEE. The V and J ends lost 4 bases and 0 bases, in that order; junction bases with no gene match: 4. The CDR3 is made up of 16 amino acids. In DNA form, the CDR3 reads TGTGCCAGCAGCACCCGGACAGGGGGCTCCTACAATGAGCAGTTCTTC. Its translation: CASSTRTGGSYNEQFF.

The chain combines TRBV29-1 with TRBJ2-1; 7 nucleotides agree with TRBD2. CDR1 is SQVTM, CDR2 ANQGSEA, per germline. Unmatched junction bases numbered 9, after V lost 6 bases and J lost 7 bases. The CDR3 covers 13 residues. The CDR3 DNA is TGCAGCGTGGGGGGGTTGGCAAAAAATGAGCAGTTCTTC. It specifies CSVGGLAKNEQFF.

The rearrangement joins TRBV4-1 to TRBJ1-3; the D gene is possibly TRBD1 (5 bases). Germline values: CDR1 MGHRA, CDR2 YSYEKL. The germline V and J ends were trimmed by 2 bases and 0 bases, with 17 bases remaining between them. The CDR3 sequence is 18 residues long. Written as DNA, the CDR3 is TGCGCCAGCAGCCAATGGTCCTACGGGGCAACCTCTGGAAACACCATATATTTT. This sequence encodes CASSQWSYGATSGNTIYF.

This clone was counted once. This chain joins TRBV5-6 and TRBJ2-3; perhaps TRBD2 as D (6 bases). This CDR3 spans 17 amino acids. The V gene lost 7 bases and the J gene lost 2 bases, with 23 bases spanning the gap. Germline CDR1 reads SGHDT; CDR2 reads YYEEEE. The DNA of the CDR3 is TGTGCCAGCCGACGACTCAGGCTAACGGGAGCCACAGATACGCAGTATTTT. This gives the protein CASRRLRLTGATDTQYF.

V is TRBV13 and J is TRBJ2-1; TRBD2 matches 14 bases. Germline-derived CDR1 and CDR2 are PRHDT and FYEKMQ (reference sequence). This CDR3 region has 20 residues. Trimming removed 5 bases from V and 2 bases from J; junction bases left unmatched: 14. CDR3 sequence reads: CASSIYTGTSGSIPYNEQFF. As DNA, the CDR3 is TGTGCCAGCAGCATCTATACCGGGACTAGCGGGAGTATTCCCTACAATGAGCAGTTCTTC.

In nucleotides, the CDR3 is TGTGCCAGCTCACCCAGGAGAGCATGGGGGGAGAACACCGGGGAGCTGTTTTTT. It translates to CASSPRRAWGENTGELFF. The chain couples TRBV18 to TRBJ2-2, with D maybe TRBD2 (6 bases). Germline V gives CDR1 KGHSH, CDR2 LQKENI. The CDR3 is 18 residues long. V lost 3 bases and J 1 base, leaving 18 bases between the germline ends.

To note about this clone: The sample contains more than one DNA sequence encoding this CDR3. This chain connects TRBV20-1 to TRBJ2-5; no reliable D call. The CDR3 has 11 residues. The V end was cut by 0 bases, the J end by 5 bases, with 4 bases between. The V gene's germline CDR1 is DFQATT and CDR2 SNEGSKA (reference sequence). This CDR3 reads CSARDGETQYF. CDR3 in DNA: TGCAGTGCTAGAGACGGCGAGACCCAGTACTTC.

The chain is built from TRBV2 and TRBJ2-6, with 10 bases that match TRBD2. CDR1 SNHLY and CDR2 FYNNEI come from the germline V gene. The CDR3 is made up of 17 amino acids. The V and J ends lost 6 bases and 0 bases, in that order; junction bases with no gene match: 5. For the CDR3, the DNA is TGTGCCAGCAGCCCTAGCGGGAGCTCCTCTGGGGCCAACGTCCTGACTTTC. Protein product: CASSPSGSSSGANVLTF.

The rearrangement uses TRBV28 and TRBJ1-1; D is undetermined. The germline V gene encodes CDR1 MDHEN and CDR2 SYDVKM. The CDR3 covers 11 residues. Trimming took off 7 bases at V and 11 bases at J, with 14 bases between the two ends. CDR3 protein: CASIIGPVAFF. DNA of the CDR3: TGTGCCAGCATCATAGGTCCCGTGGCTTTCTTT.

This rearrangement joins TRBV28 to TRBJ2-5; D unclear. Trimming shortened V by 2 bases and J by 3 bases, and 4 bases separated the two germline ends. CDR1 is MDHEN, CDR2 SYDVKM, per germline. The CDR3 spans 12 residues. In DNA form, the CDR3 reads TGTGCCAGCAGTTTAATAGAAGAGACCCAGTACTTC. This gives the protein CASSLIEETQYF. Based on the CDR3 plus reference TRBV28 and TRBJ2-5, the full variable domain is DVKVTQSSRYLVKRTGEKVFLECVQDMDHENMFWYRQDPGLGLRLIYFSYDVKMKEKGDIPEGYSVSREKKERFSLILESASTNQTSMYLCASSLIEETQYFGPGTRLLVL.

This clone was detected once. This sequence joins TRBV7-9 and TRBJ1-4; D is perhaps TRBD1 (6 bases). This CDR3 comprises 15 residues. V was pared by 5 bases and J by 3 bases, with 13 bases between. The germline V gene encodes CDR1 SEHNR and CDR2 FQNEAQ (reference sequence). The CDR3 is CASSLGGAANEKLFF. DNA of the CDR3: TGTGCCAGCAGCCTTGGGGGGGCAGCTAATGAAAAACTGTTTTTT. The whole variable domain, filled in from reference TRBV7-9 and TRBJ1-4, reads DTGVSQNPRHKITKRGQNVTFRCDPISEHNRLYWYRQTLGQGPEFLTYFQNEAQLEKSRLLSDRFSAERPKGSFSTLEIQRTEQGDSAMYLCASSLGGAANEKLFFGSGTQLSVL.

The CDR3 is CASSFTYGDTQYF. The CDR3 coding sequence is TGTGCCAGCAGCTTCACCTACGGAGATACGCAGTATTTT. V gene TRBV7-2 combines with J gene TRBJ2-3; D gene uncertain. V was pared by 3 bases and J by 5 bases, with 9 bases between. Germline CDR1 is SGHTA and CDR2 is FQGNSA. This CDR3 is built from 13 residues.

The chain uses TRBV2 and TRBJ1-2; possibly TRBD1 for D (5 bases). Germline V gene sequence: CDR1 SNHLY, CDR2 FYNNEI. CDR3 length equals 12 residues. V lost 10 bases and J lost 2, with 11 bases in between. CDR3 sequence: CATGGGNYGYTF. CDR3 in DNA: TGTGCCACCGGCGGGGGGAACTATGGCTACACCTTC.

The rearrangement uses TRBV4-2 and TRBJ2-7; 8 nucleotides match TRBD2. The germline V gene encodes CDR1 LGHNA and CDR2 YNFKEQ. The V and J ends lost 0 bases and 3 bases, in that order; junction bases with no gene match: 13. This CDR3 is 18 amino acids long. CDR3 nucleotide sequence: TGTGCCAGCAGCCAAGATGCCAGCGGGAGAATTTTTGGCTACGAGCAGTACTTC. This encodes CASSQDASGRIFGYEQYF.

The rearrangement joins TRBV4-2 to TRBJ2-7; a weak D match, TRBD2 (6 bases). CDR1 and CDR2 from the germline V gene are LGHNA and YNFKEQ. The CDR3 loop spans 15 amino acids. V dropped 0 bases and J dropped 3 bases, with 12 bases sitting between them. The CDR3 loop is CASSQDGGVNYEQYF. The CDR3 nucleotides read TGTGCCAGCAGCCAAGACGGGGGAGTGAACTACGAGCAGTACTTC.

V and J are TRBV28 and TRBJ2-3, with D tentatively TRBD1 or TRBD2 (7 bases each). Trimming took 2 bases from V and 5 from J, leaving 23 bases between them. This CDR3 has 18 amino acids. Germline-derived CDR1 and CDR2 are MDHEN and SYDVKM. In DNA form, the CDR3 reads TGTGCCAGCAGTTTACAGGGGGTCTTGGGCGGGAGAGGAGATACGCAGTATTTT. Protein: CASSLQGVLGGRGDTQYF.